This record covers a single T cell receptor beta chain. This clone's antigen is unknown. Base qualities are not provided; no much larger clone lies one nucleotide away. A single peripheral blood draw of 90 to 150 mL on average was collected from each donor into heparinised tubes. A BD FACSAria II and a panel including CD45RO, CCR7, CD25, CD127, CD95 and CD27 were used to sort naive, central memory, regulatory and stem cell-like memory CD4+ T cells. Purity was above 98% for every sorted population. PBMCs were isolated right away by Lymphoprep density gradient centrifugation and were stained directly, without culture. So that batch effects would be minimized, each experiment stained and sorted samples in pairs, pairing one healthy donor with one patient. The entire amount of isolated RNA was reverse transcribed using the High Capacity cDNA Reverse Transcription Kit, so the sequenced TCRB transcripts were expressed ones. Naive, central memory and regulatory T cell samples underwent deep immunoSEQ sequencing, averaging around 3.7 million total reads per sample. Sorted cells were lysed in RLT buffer and RNA was extracted with DNase-treated RNeasy Micro or Mini kits, depending on cell number. To prevent cross-contamination, every cell subset was processed on its own, while patient and healthy donor samples were processed together. The immunoSEQ multiplex PCR was used to amplify TCRB sequences from cDNA, generating 87-bp fragments that spanned the CDR3 region. Sequencing of the amplicons was done on the Illumina HiSeq platform. The paper's data handling went like this. PCR bias was computationally corrected using synthetic template baselines, reads within Hamming distance 2 were collapsed, and singletons that could not be merged were discarded. Reads were aligned to IMGT to assign V, D and J genes, CDR3 length, and insertions or deletions at six rearrangement sites. Within each subset, clonotype counts were normalized to sorted cell number, after which true diversity and Gini coefficients were computed with the tcR R package. Repertoire sharing was quantified using the overlap coefficient calculated on TCRB nucleotide sequences. Out-of-frame TCRB sequences from naive cells were analyzed to stand in for the pre-selection repertoire. The source is immuneACCESS, and TCRdb retained only in-frame sequences with V and J called. Part of the clones is not carried over; for the studies checked, unresolved V genes explain less than half of this, and the remainder is unexplained. D and trimming come from the DNA, and the V and J calls and clone size come from that table. Across this sample there are around 360,000 clones, with 10% to 15% seen only once. In total, the top ten clones hold 0.0095% to 0.011% of the sample.

This entry belongs to a study of beta chain features in type 1 diabetes (dated by TCRdb to about 2018). In the study overall: Mean age, gender distribution, total cell number and subset yield were not different between patients and healthy donors. Regulatory and stem cell-like memory subsets were obtained from only 8 patients and roughly eight healthy donors, while naive and central memory subsets were obtained from all 30 or so donors. A total of approximately 99,000,000 sorted cells were examined across all samples, and RNA yield correlated strongly with the number of cells per subset. The study compared the TCRB repertoires of sorted circulating CD4+ T cell subsets in recently diagnosed type 1 diabetes patients with those in matched healthy donors. On the study overall, not on this receptor specifically: Type 1 diabetes patients showed a moderate but significant shortening of TCRB CDR3 length in all four CD4+ subsets. Naive, central memory and regulatory TCRB repertoires appeared to be more alike among patients than among healthy donors. At VDJ recombination sites, patients with type 1 diabetes made fewer insertions and deleted more nucleotides, a pattern implying thymic rearrangement abnormalities. Sequencing cDNA rather than genomic DNA could over-represent highly expressing activated cells, although activation and CD3 levels did not differ between groups. Only small numbers of individuals were included in the HLA sub-analyses, which left unresolved whether HLA type had any influence on TCRB rearrangement. PCR may preferentially amplify shorter templates, but because patient and control samples were amplified and corrected together, any resulting skew would affect both groups equally.

The CDR1 and CDR2 encoded by the germline V gene are MNHEY and SVGAGI. Unmatched junction bases come to 10, with V trimmed by 6 bases and J by 8 bases. Spanning cysteine to phenylalanine, the CDR3 consists of 14 amino acids. Kept here is only the CDR3 DNA, which spans 42 bases and is read in frame from base 1. Sequences were obtained from naive CD4+ T cells from blood. Sample cell subset or site, as interpreted from the label and publication: true naive CD4+ T cells. The TCR originated in a woman aged 18-35 years with type 1 diabetes. The chain is assembled from TRBV6-5 and TRBJ2-1; TRBD2 fits 7 bases in the junction. The DNA sequence reads TGTGCCAGCAGATTGGGCGGGAGTAAGGATGAGCAGTTCTTC. This sequence encodes CASRLGGSKDEQFF.